The rows below give T cell receptor beta chains drawn from one sample of a study of graft-versus-host responses after intestinal transplantation. The table came from immunoSEQ multiplex PCR; TCRdb's copy has only in-frame clones and leaves some out. The profile covers tens of thousands of clones, with roughly 90% appearing a single time and 6.7% taken by the ten largest. The sample was bone marrow, taken around 730 days after intestinal transplantation. These receptors originate from a human patient who received an intestinal transplant, so some T cells may come from the graft donor. The conserved cysteine and the conserved F or W are not part of the CDR3 here.

>TRBJ1-2|TRBV7-9
ASSLVTGSS
>TRBJ2-1|TRBV7-7
ASSLGLESDEQF
>TRBJ1-1|TRBV5-6
ASSLVMNTEAF
>TRBJ1-6|TRBV7-9
ASRPTVGSYNSPLH
>TRBJ2-1|TRBV10-3
AISGTSGGAYNEQF
>TRBJ2-6|TRBV6-4
ASRSNLGANVLT
>TRBJ1-1|TRBV6-1
ASRAGLNTEAF
>TRBJ1-2|TRBV4-2
ASSQDPGNSLRT
>TRBJ2-1|TRBV12-2
ASRLVSGLLAGGWDEQF
>TRBJ2-3|TRBV7-7
ASSPGRTDTQY
>TRBJ2-4|TRBV5-1
ASSLDSGTVLGIQY
>TRBJ1-2|TRBV19
ASSILETGGYST
>TRBJ2-1|TRBV7-6
ASSLERGGYNEQF
>TRBJ2-5|TRBV6-5
ASSYGGGPQETQY
>TRBJ2-1|TRBV9
ASSDLTGASNEQF